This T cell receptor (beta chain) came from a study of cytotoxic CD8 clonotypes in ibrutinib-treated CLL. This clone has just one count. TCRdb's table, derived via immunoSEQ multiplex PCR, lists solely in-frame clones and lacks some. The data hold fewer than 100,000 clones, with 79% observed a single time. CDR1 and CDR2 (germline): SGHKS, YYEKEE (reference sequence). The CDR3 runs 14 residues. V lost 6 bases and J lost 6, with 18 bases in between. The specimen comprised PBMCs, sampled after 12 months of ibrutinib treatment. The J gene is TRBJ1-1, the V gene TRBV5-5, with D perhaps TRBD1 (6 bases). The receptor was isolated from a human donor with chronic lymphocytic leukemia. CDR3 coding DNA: TGTGCCAGCACCCCGGGGGGGCGCGACGCTGAAGCTTTCTTT. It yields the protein CASTPGGRDAEAFF. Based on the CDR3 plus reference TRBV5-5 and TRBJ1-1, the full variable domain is DAGVTQSPTHLIKTRGQQVTLRCSPISGHKSVSWYQQVLGQGPQFIFQYYEKEERGRGNFPDRFSARQFPNYSSELNVNALLLGDSALYLCASTPGGRDAEAFFGQGTRLTVV.